This T cell receptor (beta chain) was found in a study of beta chain features in type 1 diabetes. The sample holds a few counts of this clone. Its antigen remains unknown. The CDR3 has 13 amino acids. Trimming cost V 4 bases and J 8 bases; bases outside gene matches: 3. Germline V gives CDR1 SGHDN, CDR2 FVKESK. Overall study results and limits: Lower insertion and higher deletion counts appeared at VDJ junctions in type 1 diabetes patients. Any HLA type influence on TCRB rearrangement was left unresolved here.

The whole isolated RNA underwent reverse transcription, so sequencing captured expressed TCRB transcripts. The protocol was immunoSEQ multiplex PCR, while the TCRdb copy is restricted to in-frame clones and leaves out a portion. The data hold under 400,000 clones, with roughly 13% observed a single time. The TCR comes from a man aged 18 to 35 in good health. The chain uses TRBV14 and TRBJ1-4; TRBD1 agrees at 8 bases. The sample consisted of naive CD4+ T cells from blood. CDR3 DNA sequence: TGTGCCAGCAGCCGGGACAGGTGGGAAAAACTGTTTTTT. Translating gives CASSRDRWEKLFF.